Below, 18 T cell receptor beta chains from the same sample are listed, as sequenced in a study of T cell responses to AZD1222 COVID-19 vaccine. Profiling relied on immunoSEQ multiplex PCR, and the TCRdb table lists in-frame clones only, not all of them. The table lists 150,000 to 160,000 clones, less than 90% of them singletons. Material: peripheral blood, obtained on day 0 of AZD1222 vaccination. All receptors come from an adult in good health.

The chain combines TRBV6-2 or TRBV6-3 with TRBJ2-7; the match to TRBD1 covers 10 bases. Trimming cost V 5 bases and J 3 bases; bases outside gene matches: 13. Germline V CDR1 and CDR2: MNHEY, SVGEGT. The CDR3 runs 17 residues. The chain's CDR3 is CASSLLEGQGLHYEQYF. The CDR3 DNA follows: TGTGCCAGCAGTCTCTTGGAGGGACAGGGGCTCCACTACGAGCAGTACTTC.

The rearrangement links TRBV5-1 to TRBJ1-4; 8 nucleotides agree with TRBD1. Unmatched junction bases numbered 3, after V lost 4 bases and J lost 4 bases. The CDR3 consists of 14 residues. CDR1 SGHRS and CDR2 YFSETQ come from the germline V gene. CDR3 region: CASSQGQGNEKLFF. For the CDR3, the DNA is TGCGCCAGCAGCCAAGGACAGGGTAATGAAAAACTGTTTTTT.

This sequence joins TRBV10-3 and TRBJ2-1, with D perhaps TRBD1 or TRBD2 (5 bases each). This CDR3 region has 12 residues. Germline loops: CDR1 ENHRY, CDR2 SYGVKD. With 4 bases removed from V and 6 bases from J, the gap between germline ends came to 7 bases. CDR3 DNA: TGTGCCATCAGTGGAGGGGTCAATGAGCAGTTCTTC. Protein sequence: CAISGGVNEQFF.

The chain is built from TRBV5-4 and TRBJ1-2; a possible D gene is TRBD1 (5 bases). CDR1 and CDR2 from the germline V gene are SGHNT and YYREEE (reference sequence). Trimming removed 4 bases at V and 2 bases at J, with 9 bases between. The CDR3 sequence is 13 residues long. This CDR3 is CASSAQGNYGYTF. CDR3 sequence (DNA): TGTGCCAGCAGCGCCCAGGGAAACTATGGCTACACCTTC.

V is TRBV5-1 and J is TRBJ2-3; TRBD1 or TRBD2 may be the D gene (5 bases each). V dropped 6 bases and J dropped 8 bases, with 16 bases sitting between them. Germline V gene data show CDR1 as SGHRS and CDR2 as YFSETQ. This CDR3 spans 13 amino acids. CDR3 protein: CASIGDGLVTQYF. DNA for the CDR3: TGCGCCAGCATCGGGGACGGCCTGGTTACGCAGTATTTT. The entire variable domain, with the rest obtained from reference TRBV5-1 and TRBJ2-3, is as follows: KAGVTQTPRYLIKTRGQQVTLSCSPISGHRSVSWYQQTPGQGLQFLFEYFSETQRNKGNFPGRFSGRQFSNSRSEMNVSTLELGDSALYLCASIGDGLVTQYFGPGTRLTVL.

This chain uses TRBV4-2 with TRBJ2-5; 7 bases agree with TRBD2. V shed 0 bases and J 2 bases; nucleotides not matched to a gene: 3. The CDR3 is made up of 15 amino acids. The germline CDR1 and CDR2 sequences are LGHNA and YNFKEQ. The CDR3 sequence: CASSQEGGVQETQYF. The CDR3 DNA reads TGTGCCAGCAGCCAAGAGGGAGGGGTTCAAGAGACCCAGTACTTC.

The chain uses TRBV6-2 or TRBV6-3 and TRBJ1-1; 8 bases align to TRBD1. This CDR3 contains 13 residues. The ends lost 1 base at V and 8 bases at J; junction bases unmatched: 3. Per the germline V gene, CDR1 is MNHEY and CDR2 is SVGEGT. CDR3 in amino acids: CASSYWTGFEAFF. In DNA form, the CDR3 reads TGTGCCAGCAGTTACTGGACAGGGTTCGAAGCTTTCTTT.

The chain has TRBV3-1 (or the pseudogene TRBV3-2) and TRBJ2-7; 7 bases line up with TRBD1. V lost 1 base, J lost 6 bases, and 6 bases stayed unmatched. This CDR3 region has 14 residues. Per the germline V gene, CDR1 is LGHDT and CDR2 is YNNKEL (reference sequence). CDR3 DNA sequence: TGTGCCAGCAGCCAAGCGGACAGGCTGTCCGAGCAGTACTTC. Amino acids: CASSQADRLSEQYF.

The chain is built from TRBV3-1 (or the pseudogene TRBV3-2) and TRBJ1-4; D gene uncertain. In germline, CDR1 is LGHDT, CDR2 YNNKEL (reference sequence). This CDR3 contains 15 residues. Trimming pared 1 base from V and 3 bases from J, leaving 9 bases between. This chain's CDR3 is CASSQGLAANEKLFF. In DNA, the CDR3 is TGTGCCAGCAGCCAAGGGTTGGCAGCTAATGAAAAACTGTTTTTT.

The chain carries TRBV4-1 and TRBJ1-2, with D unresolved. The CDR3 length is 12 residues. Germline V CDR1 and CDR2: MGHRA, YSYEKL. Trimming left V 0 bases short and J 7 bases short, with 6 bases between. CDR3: CASSQELSGYTF. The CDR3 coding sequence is TGCGCCAGCAGCCAAGAGTTATCTGGCTACACCTTC.

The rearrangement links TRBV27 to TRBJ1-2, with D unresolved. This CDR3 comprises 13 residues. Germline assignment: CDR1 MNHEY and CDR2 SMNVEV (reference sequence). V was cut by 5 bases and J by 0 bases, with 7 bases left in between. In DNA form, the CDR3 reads TGTGCCAGCAGTGGCATAACTAACTATGGCTACACCTTC. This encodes CASSGITNYGYTF.

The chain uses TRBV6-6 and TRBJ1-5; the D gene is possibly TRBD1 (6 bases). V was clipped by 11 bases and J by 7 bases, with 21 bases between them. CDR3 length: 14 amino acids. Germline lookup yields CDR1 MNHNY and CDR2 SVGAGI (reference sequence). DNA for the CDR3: TGTGCCGGGAGGGGACAAGAAAAGGGCCAGCCCCAGCATTTT. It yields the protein CAGRGQEKGQPQHF.

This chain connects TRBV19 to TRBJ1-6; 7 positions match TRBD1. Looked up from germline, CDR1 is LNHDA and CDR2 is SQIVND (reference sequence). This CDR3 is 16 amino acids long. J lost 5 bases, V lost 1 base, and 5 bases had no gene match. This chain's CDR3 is CASSIGWDSNNSPLHF. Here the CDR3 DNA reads TGTGCCAGTAGTATAGGTTGGGACAGCAATAATTCACCCCTCCACTTT.

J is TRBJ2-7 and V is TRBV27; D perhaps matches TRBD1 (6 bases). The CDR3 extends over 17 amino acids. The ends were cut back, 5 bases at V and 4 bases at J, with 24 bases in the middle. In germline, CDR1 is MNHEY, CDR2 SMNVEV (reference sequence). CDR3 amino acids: CASSMTGFTATSYEQYF. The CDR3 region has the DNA TGTGCCAGCAGTATGACAGGATTCACTGCGACGTCTTACGAGCAGTACTTC.

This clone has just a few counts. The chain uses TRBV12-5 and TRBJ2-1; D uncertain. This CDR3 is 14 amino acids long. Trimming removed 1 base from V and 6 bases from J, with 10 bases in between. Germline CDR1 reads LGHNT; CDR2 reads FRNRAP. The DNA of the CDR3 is TGTGCTAGTGGTTTGGCCCTCCCCGGCAATGAGCAGTTCTTC. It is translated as CASGLALPGNEQFF. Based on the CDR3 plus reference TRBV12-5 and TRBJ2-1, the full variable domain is DARVTQTPRHKVTEMGQEVTMRCQPILGHNTVFWYRQTMMQGLELLAYFRNRAPLDDSGMPKDRFSAEMPDATLATLKIQPSEPRDSAVYFCASGLALPGNEQFFGPGTRLTVL.

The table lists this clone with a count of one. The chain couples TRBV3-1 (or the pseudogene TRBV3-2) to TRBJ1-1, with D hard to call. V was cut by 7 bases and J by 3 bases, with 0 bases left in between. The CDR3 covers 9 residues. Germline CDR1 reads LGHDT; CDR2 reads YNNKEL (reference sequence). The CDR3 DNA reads TGTGCCAGCAACACTGAAGCTTTCTTT. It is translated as CASNTEAFF.

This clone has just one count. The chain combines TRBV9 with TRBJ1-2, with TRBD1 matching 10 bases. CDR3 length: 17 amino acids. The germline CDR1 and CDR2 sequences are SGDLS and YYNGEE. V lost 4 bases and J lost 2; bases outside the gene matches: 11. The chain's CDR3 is CASSNRQGANQNYGYTF. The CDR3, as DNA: TGTGCCAGCAGCAACCGACAGGGGGCGAATCAAAACTATGGCTACACCTTC.

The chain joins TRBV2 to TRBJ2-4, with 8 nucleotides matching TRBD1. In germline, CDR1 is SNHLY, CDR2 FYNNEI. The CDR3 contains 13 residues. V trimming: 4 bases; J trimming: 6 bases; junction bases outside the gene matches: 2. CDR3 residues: CASSAGGANIQYF. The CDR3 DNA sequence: TGTGCCAGCAGTGCAGGGGGCGCAAACATTCAGTACTTC. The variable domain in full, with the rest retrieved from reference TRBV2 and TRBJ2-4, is EPEVTQTPSHQVTQMGQEVILRCVPISNHLYFYWYRQILGQKVEFLVSFYNNEISEKSEIFDDQFSVERPDGSNFTLKIRSTKLEDSAMYFCASSAGGANIQYFGAGTRLSVL.